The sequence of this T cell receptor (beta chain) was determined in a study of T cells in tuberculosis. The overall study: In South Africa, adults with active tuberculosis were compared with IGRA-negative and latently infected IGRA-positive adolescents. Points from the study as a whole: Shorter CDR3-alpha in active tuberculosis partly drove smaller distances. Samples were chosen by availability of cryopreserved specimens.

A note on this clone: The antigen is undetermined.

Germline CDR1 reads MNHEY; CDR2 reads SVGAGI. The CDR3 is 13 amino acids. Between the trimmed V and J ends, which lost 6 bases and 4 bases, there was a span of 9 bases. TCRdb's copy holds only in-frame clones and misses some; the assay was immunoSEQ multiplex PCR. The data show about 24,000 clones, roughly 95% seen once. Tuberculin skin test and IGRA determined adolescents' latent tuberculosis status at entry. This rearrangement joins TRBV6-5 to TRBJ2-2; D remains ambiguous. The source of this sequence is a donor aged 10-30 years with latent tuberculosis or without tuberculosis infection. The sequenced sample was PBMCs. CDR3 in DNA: TGTGCCAGCAGGCGGCCGGGCACCGGGGAGCTGTTTTTT. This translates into CASRRPGTGELFF.